The 10 T cell receptor beta chains below come from one sample, sequenced in a study of cytomegalovirus exposure and HLA in healthy donors. The PCR had 60 Vbeta and 13 Jbeta primers. Measured with immunoSEQ multiplex PCR; TCRdb has only the in-frame clones, and not every one. Its listing shows around 75,000 clones. The sequenced material came from PBMCs. Source of these receptors: a man in his forties or fifties in good health and CMV-seropositive.

The chain combines TRBV5-1 with TRBJ2-1; the match to TRBD1 covers 7 bases. Germline values: CDR1 SGHRS, CDR2 YFSETQ. Trimming removed 4 bases from V and 4 bases from J; junction bases left unmatched: 8. The CDR3 totals 15 residues. The CDR3 coding sequence is TGCGCCAGCAGCCACGGGACAGATTCTTACAATGAGCAGTTCTTC. The encoded protein is CASSHGTDSYNEQFF.

The chain uses TRBV7-3 and TRBJ1-2; 7 nucleotides agree with TRBD1. Germline V gene data show CDR1 as SGHTA and CDR2 as FQGTGA. The CDR3 contains 15 residues. Germline trimming cut 5 bases from V and 4 bases from J; bases unmatched to any gene: 10. This CDR3 is CASSLDRDRRYGYTF. In DNA form, the CDR3 reads TGTGCCAGCAGCCTTGACCGGGACAGACGCTATGGCTACACCTTC.

V gene TRBV5-1 combines with J gene TRBJ2-5, with D tentatively TRBD2 (7 bases). The germline gives CDR1 SGHRS, CDR2 YFSETQ. V shed 4 bases and J shed 4 bases, with 20 bases lying between them. CDR3 length: 16 amino acids. CDR3 coding DNA: TGCGCCAGCAGCGCCTGGGGGCGGGGGATCGGAGAGACCCAGTACTTC. It translates to CASSAWGRGIGETQYF.

This chain joins TRBV2 and TRBJ1-2, with D hard to call. The CDR3 length is 12 residues. Germline CDR1 and CDR2: SNHLY and FYNNEI. Trimming pared 4 bases from V and 8 bases from J, leaving 11 bases between. The CDR3 nucleotides read TGTGCCAGCAGTGTACGGGTGAGAGGCTACACCTTC. It specifies CASSVRVRGYTF.

The rearrangement links TRBV7-8 to TRBJ2-7; a weak D match, TRBD1 (5 bases). Germline lookup yields CDR1 SGHVS and CDR2 FQNEAQ. V was trimmed by 4 bases and J by 6 bases, leaving 13 bases between them. The CDR3 has 13 amino acids. Here the CDR3 reads CASSSSPGFEQYV. The DNA for the CDR3 is TGTGCCAGCAGCTCGTCTCCAGGGTTCGAGCAGTACGTC.

J is TRBJ1-1 and V is TRBV29-1; possibly TRBD1 for D (5 bases). The CDR3 loop spans 12 amino acids. V was pared by 6 bases and J by 2 bases, with 10 bases between. Germline CDR1 and CDR2: SQVTM and ANQGSEA. In DNA, the CDR3 is TGCAGCGTCAGAAGGGGAAACACTGAAGCTTTCTTT. It translates to CSVRRGNTEAFF.

The chain employs TRBV2 and TRBJ1-3; D remains unclear. This CDR3 contains 12 residues. The germline V gene has CDR1 SNHLY and CDR2 FYNNEI. Trimming cost V 5 bases and J 8 bases, with 10 bases left between them. CDR3 region: CASSQTRDTIYF. CDR3 sequence (DNA): TGTGCCAGCAGTCAAACTCGGGACACCATATATTTT.

The chain links TRBV19 to TRBJ2-2; 14 nucleotides line up with TRBD2. Germline CDR1 reads LNHDA; CDR2 reads SQIVND (reference sequence). Trimming at V came to 3 bases and at J to 7 bases, leaving 4 bases not matched to a gene. CDR3 length: 16 amino acids. The CDR3 bases are TGTGCCAGTAGTATCGGGACTAGCGGGAGCGTCGGGGAGCTGTTTTTT. It is translated as CASSIGTSGSVGELFF. Looking up the rest from reference TRBV19 and TRBJ2-2 gives the full variable domain: DGGITQSPKYLFRKEGQNVTLSCEQNLNHDAMYWYRQDPGQGLRLIYYSQIVNDFQKGDIAEGYSVSREKKESFPLTVTSAQKNPTAFYLCASSIGTSGSVGELFFGEGSRLTVL.

The genes are TRBV11-2 and TRBJ2-2; 8 bases are a match to TRBD1. Germline lookup yields CDR1 SGHAT and CDR2 FQNNGV. V dropped 5 bases and J dropped 0; count of bases not matched to a gene: 8. This CDR3 spans 17 amino acids. The CDR3 coding sequence is TGTGCCAGCAGCCCAAGCAGGGGGCCTTCGAACACCGGGGAGCTGTTTTTT. Amino acids: CASSPSRGPSNTGELFF.

The chain joins TRBV25-1 to TRBJ2-1; D gene ambiguous. Trimming removed 8 bases from V and 7 bases from J, with 9 bases in between. The CDR3 has 11 amino acids. The V gene's germline CDR1 is MGHDK and CDR2 SYGVNS. CDR3 region: CASAMSNEQFF. CDR3 in DNA: TGTGCCAGCGCTATGAGTAATGAGCAGTTCTTC.